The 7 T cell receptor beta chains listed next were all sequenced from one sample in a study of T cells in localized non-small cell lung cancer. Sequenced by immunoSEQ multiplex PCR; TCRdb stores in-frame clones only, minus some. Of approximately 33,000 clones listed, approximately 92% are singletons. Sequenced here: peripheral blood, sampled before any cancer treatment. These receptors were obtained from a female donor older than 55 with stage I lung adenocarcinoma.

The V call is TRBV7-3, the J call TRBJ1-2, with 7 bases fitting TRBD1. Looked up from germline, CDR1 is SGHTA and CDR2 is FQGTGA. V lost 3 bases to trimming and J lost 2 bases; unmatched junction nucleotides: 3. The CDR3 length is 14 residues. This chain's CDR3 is CASSLTDRNYGYTF. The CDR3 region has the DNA TGTGCCAGCAGCTTGACGGACAGGAACTATGGCTACACCTTC.

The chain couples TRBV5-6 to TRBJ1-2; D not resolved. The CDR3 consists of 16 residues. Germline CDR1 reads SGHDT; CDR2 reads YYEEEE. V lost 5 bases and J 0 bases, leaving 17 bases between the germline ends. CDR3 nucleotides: TGTGCCAGCAGTTCGGAGGAGGCGTCTGCTAACTATGGCTACACCTTC. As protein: CASSSEEASANYGYTF.

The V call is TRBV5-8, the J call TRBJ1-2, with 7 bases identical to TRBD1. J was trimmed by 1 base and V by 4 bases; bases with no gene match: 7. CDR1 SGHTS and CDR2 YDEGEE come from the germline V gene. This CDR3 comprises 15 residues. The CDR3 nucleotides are TGTGCCAGCAGCAACGACCGGGACAGTAACTATGGCTACACCTTC. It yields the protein CASSNDRDSNYGYTF.

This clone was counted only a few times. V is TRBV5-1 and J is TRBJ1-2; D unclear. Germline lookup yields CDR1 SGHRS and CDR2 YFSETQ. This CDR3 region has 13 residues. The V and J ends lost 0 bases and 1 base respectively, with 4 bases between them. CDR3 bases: TGCGCCAGCAGCTTGGGAGTTAACTATGGCTACACCTTC. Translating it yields CASSLGVNYGYTF. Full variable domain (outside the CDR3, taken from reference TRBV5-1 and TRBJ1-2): KAGVTQTPRYLIKTRGQQVTLSCSPISGHRSVSWYQQTPGQGLQFLFEYFSETQRNKGNFPGRFSGRQFSNSRSEMNVSTLELGDSALYLCASSLGVNYGYTFGSGTRLTVV.

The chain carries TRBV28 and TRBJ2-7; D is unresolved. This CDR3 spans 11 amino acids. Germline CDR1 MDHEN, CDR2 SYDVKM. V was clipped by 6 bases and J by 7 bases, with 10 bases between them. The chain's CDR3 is CASSHRREQYV. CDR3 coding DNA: TGTGCCAGCAGCCACCGGCGTGAGCAGTACGTC.

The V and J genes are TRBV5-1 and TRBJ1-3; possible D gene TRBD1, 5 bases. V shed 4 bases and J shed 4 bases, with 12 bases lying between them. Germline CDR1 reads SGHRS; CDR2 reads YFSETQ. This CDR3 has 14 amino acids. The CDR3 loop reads CASSQQASGNTIYF. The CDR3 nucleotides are TGCGCCAGCAGCCAACAGGCGTCCGGAAACACCATATATTTT.

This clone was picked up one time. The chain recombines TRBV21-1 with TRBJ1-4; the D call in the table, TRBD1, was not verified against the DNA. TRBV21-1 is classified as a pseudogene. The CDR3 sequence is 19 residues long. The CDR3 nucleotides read TGTGCCAGCAGCAATAAAAGGCAGGGGAACGTAAAAACTAATGAAAAACTGTTTTTT. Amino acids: CASSNKRQGNVKTNEKLFF.